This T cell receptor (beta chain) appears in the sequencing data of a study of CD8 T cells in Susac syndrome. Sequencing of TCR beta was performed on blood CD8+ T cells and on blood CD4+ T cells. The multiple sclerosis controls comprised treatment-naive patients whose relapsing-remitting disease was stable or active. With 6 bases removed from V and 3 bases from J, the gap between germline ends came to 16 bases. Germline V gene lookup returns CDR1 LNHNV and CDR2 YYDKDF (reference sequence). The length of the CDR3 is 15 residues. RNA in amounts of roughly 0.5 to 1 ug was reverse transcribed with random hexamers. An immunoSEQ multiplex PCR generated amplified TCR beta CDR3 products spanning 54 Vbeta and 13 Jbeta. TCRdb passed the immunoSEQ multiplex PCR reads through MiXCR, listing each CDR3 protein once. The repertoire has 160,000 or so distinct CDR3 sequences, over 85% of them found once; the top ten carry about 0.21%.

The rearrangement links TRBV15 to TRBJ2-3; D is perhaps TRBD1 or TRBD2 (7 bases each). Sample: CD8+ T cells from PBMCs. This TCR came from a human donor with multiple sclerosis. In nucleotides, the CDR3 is TGTGCCACCAGTCCTACAGGGGAGGGAACAGATACGCAGTATTTT. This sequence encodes CATSPTGEGTDTQYF.